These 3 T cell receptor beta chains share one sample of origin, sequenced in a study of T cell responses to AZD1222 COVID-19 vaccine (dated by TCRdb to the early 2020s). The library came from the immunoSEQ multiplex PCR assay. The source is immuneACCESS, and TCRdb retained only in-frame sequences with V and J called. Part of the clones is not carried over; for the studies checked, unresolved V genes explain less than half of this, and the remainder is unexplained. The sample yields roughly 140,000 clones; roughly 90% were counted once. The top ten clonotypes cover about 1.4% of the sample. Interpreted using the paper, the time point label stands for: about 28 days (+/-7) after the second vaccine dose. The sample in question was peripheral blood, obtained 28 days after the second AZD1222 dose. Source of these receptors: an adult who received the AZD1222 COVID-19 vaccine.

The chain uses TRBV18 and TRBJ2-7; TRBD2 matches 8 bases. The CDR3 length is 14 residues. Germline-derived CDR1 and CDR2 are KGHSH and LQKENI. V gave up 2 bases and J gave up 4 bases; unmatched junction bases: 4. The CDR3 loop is CASSPNGRAYEQYF. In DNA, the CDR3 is TGTGCCAGCTCACCAAACGGGAGGGCTTACGAGCAGTACTTC.

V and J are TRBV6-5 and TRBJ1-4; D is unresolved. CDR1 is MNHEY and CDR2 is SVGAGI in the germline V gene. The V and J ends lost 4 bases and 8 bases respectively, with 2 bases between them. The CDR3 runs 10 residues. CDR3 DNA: TGTGCCAGCAGTTCCGAAAAACTGTTTTTT. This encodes CASSSEKLFF.

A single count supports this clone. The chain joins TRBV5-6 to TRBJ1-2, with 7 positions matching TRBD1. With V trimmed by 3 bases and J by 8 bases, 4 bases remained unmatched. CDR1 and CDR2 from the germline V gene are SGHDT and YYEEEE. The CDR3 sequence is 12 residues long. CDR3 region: CASSYYRGGYTF. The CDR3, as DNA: TGTGCCAGCAGCTACTACAGGGGAGGCTACACCTTC.